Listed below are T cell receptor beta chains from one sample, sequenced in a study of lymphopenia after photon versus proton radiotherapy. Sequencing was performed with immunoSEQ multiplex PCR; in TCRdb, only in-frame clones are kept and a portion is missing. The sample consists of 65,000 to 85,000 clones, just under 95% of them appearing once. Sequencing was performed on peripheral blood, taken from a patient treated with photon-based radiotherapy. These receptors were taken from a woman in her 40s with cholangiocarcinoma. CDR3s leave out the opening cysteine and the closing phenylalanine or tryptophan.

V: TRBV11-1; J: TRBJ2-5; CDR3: ASSLVAAIQETQY
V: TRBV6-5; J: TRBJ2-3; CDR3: ASSLLAESTDTQY
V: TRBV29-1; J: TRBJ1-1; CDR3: SVATGGREAF
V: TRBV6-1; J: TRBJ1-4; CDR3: ASSETGGEKLF
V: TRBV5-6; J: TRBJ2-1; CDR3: ASSLGRGYNEQF
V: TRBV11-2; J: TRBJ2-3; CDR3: ASTYGADTDTQY
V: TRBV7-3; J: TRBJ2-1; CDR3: ASSLNRGRADEQF
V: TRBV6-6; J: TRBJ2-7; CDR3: AVTGASYEQY
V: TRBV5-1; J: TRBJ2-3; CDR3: ASSLRGTLRDTQY
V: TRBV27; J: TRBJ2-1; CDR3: ASSLTGQGVNEQF
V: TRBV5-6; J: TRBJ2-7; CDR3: ASSLGGGQGSYEQY
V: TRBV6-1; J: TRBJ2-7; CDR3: ASRPDRVSPYEQY
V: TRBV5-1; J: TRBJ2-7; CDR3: ASSLGREGGEQY
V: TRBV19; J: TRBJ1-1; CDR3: ASSLLNTEAF
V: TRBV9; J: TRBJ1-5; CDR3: ASSEGTGGGNQPQH
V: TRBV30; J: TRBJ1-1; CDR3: AWSVQLEAF
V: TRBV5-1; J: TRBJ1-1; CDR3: ASSSTGANTEAF
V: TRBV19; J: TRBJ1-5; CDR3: ASSEGQATSPQH
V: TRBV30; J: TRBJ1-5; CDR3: AWRERGNTGADQPQH
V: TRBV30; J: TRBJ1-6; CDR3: AWSVRGTYNSPLH
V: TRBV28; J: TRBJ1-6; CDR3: ASSLTFPNSPLH
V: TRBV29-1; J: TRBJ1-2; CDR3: SVGAANGHGYT
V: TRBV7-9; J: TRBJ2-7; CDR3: ASSLLGQGIYEQY
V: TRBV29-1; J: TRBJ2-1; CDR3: SVEHPVTALNEQF
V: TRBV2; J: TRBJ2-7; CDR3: ASRVTYEQY
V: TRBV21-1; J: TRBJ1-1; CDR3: ASSKVIRRSKGAF
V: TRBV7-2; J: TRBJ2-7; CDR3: ASSALYEQY
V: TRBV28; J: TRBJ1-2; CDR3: ASSLEGIRRGYT
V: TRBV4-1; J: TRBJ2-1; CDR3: ASSQDNKLAGLRVDEQF
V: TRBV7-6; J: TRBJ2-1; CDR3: ASSLAGGNNEQF
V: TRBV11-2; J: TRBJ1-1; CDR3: ASSLDGNTEAF
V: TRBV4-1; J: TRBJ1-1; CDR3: ASSPIGREVYTEAF
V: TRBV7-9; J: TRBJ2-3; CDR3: ASSLGGSGTDTQY
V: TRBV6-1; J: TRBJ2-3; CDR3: AARYGGEIPDTQY
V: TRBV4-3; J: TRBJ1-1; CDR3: ASSQVGTGGRWTEAF
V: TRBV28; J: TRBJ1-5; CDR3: ASTKVRGNQPQH
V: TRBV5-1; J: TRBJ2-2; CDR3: ASRPGQGSNGELF
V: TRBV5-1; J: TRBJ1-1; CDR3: ASSLAQGGTEAF
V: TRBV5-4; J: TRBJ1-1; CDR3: ASSLGPLYTEAF
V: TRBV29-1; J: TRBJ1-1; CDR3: SVAGGTANTEAF
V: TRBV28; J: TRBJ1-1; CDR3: ASSPDRGRRAF
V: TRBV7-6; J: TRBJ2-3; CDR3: ASSLPTSGFQQSTDTQY
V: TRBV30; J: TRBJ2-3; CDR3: AWSVLKGALDTQY
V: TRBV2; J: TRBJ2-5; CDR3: ASSSPSGGRETQY
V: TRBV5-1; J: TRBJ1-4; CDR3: ASSPWAAGNEKLF
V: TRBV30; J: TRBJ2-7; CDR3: AWSVLANYEQY
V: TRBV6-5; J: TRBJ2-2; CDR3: ASSPRLAGPGELF
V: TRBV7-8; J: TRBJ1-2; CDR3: ASSRTAGSTNYGYT
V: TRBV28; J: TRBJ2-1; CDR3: ASSSSRNEQF
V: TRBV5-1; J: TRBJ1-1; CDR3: ASSLMPGVVNTEAF
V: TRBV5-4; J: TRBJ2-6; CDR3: ASSLPGNSGANVLT